This T cell receptor beta chain is from a study of human CD8 memory T cell subsets. Study-wide points: T cell repertoires from the stem-like memory and precursor exhausted subsets showed minimal mutual overlap. The study sequenced T cell receptor beta chains and no other chains.

The source of the RNA was duplicate vials containing around 160,000 sorted CD8+ T cells for each subset. A note on this clonotype: What it recognizes is unknown.

TCR beta was sequenced from UMI-tagged 5' RACE libraries. For each CDR3 protein, TCRdb gives one entry from its re-call of the 5' RACE reads, without DNA. The sample is made up of approximately 12,000 distinct CDR3 sequences, and the top ten hold approximately 8% of it. Germline assignment: CDR1 DFQATT and CDR2 SNEGSKA (reference sequence). This CDR3 spans 15 amino acids. Sequencing input: CD8+ T cells from PBMCs. This sequence was found in a human donor in good health. V usage is TRBV20-1 and J usage is TRBJ2-5; there is no DNA to check the TCRdb D call of TRBD1. The CDR3 loop reads CSARDQAGGWETQYF.